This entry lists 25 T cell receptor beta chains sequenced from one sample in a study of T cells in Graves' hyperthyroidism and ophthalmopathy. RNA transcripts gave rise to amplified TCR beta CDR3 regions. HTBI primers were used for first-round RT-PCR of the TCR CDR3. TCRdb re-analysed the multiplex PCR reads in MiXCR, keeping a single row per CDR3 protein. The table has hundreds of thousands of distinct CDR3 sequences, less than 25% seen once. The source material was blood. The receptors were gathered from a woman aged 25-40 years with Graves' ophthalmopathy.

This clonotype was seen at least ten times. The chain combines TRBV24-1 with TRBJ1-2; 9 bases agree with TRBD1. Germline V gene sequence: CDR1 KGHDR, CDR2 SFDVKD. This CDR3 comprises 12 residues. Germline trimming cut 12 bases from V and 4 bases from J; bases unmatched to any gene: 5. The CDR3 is CAAGTGIYGYTF. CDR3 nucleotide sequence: TGTGCCGCCGGGACAGGGATCTATGGCTACACCTTC.

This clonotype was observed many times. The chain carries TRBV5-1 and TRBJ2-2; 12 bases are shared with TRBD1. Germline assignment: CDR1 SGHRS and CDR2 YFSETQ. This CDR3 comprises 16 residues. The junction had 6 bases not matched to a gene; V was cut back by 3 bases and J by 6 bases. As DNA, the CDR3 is TGCGCCAGCAGCTACTGGGACAGGGGGCAACCCGGGGAGCTGTTTTTT. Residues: CASSYWDRGQPGELFF.

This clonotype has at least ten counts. The CDR3 reads CASTSPGTGASYEQYF. In nucleotides, the CDR3 is TGTGCCAGCACAAGCCCCGGGACAGGGGCTTCCTACGAGCAGTACTTC. V usage is TRBV2 and J usage is TRBJ2-7, with 10 bases fitting TRBD1. V trimming: 7 bases; J trimming: 1 base; junction bases outside the gene matches: 10. This CDR3 comprises 16 residues. Germline lookup yields CDR1 SNHLY and CDR2 FYNNEI.

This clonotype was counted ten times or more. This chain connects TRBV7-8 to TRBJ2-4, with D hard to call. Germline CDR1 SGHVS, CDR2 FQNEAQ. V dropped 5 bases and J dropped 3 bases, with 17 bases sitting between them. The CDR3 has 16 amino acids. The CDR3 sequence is CASSPGLWSGKNIQYF. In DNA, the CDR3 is TGTGCCAGCAGCCCAGGATTATGGTCGGGCAAAAACATTCAGTACTTC.

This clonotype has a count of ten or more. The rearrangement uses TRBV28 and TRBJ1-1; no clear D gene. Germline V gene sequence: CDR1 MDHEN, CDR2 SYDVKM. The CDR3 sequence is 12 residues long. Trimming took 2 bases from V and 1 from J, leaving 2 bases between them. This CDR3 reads CASSLQNTEAFF. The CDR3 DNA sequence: TGTGCCAGCAGTTTACAGAACACTGAAGCTTTCTTT.

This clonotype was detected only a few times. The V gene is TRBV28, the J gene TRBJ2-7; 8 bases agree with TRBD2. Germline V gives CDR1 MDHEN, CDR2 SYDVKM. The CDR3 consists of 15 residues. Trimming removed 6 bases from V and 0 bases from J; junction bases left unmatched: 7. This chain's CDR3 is CASSSGGLSSYEQYF. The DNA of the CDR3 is TGTGCCAGCAGCTCGGGGGGGTTAAGCTCCTACGAGCAGTACTTC.

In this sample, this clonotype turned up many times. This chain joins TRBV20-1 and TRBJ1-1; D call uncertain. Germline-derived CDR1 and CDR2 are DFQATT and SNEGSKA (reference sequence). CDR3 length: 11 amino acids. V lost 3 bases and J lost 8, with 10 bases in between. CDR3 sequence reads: CSASVTTEAFF. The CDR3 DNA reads TGCAGTGCTAGTGTTACGACCGAAGCTTTCTTT.

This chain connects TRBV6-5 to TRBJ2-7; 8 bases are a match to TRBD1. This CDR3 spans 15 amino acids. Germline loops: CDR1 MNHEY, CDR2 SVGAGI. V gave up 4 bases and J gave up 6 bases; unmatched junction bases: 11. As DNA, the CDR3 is TGTGCCAGCAGTTTCAAAGGACAGGGAGGTGGCGAGCAGTACTTC. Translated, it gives CASSFKGQGGGEQYF.

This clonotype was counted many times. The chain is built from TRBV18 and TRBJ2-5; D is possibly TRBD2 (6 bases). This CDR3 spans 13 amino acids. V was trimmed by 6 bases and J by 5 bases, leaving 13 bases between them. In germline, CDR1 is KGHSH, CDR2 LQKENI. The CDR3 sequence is CASSHTSQETQYF. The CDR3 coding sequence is TGTGCCAGCTCGCACACTAGCCAGGAGACCCAGTACTTC. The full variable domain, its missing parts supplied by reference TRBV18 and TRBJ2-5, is NAGVMQNPRHLVRRRGQEARLRCSPMKGHSHVYWYRQLPEEGLKFMVYLQKENIIDESGMPKERFSAEFPKEGPSILRIQQVVRGDSAAYFCASSHTSQETQYFGPGTRLLVL.

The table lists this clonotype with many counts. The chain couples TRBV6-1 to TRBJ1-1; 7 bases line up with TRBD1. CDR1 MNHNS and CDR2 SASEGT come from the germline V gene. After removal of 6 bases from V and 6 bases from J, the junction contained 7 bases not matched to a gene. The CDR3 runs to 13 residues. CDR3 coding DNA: TGTGCCAGCAGCGCAGGGGGAAGGGCTGAAGCTTTCTTT. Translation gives CASSAGGRAEAFF.

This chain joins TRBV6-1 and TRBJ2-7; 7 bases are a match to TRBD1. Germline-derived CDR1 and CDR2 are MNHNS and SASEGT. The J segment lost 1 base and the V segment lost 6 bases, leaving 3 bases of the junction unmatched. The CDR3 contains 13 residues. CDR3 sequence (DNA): TGTGCCAGCAGAGGGGGCGAATCCTACGAGCAGTACTTC. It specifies CASRGGESYEQYF.

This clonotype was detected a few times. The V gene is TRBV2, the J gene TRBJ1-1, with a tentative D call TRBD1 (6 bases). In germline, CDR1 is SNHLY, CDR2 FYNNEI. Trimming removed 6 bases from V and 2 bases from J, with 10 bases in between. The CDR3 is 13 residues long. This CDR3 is CASRGGRNTEAFF. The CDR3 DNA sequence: TGTGCCAGCAGAGGGGGGAGAAACACTGAAGCTTTCTTT.

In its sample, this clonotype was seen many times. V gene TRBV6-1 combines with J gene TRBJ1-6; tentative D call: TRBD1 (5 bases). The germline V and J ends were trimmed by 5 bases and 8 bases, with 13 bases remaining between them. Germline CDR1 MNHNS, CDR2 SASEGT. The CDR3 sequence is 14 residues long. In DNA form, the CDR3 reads TGTGCCAGCAGTCGACAGTTATCCGATTCACCCCTCCACTTT. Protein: CASSRQLSDSPLHF.

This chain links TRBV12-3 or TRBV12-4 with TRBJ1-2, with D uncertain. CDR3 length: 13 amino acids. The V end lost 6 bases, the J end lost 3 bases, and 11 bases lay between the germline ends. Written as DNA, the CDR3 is TGTGCCAGCAGCACCCGAGGATACTATGGCTACACCTTC. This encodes CASSTRGYYGYTF.

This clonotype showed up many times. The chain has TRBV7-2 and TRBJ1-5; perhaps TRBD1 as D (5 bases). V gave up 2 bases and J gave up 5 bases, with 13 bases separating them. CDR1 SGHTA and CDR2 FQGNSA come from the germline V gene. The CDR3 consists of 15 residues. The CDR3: CASSLFAGHHQPQHF. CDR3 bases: TGTGCCAGCAGCTTATTCGCAGGGCATCATCAGCCCCAGCATTTT.

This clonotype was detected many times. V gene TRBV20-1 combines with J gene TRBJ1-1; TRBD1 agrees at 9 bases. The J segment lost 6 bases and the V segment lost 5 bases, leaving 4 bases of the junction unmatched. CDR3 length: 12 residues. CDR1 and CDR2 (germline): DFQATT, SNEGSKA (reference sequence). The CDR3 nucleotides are TGCAGTGCTGGAAACAGGGGGCCTGAAGCTTTCTTT. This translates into CSAGNRGPEAFF.

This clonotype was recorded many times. The CDR3 DNA reads TGTGCCAGCAGCTTAAGGGACGGCTACGAGCAGTACTTC. Translating it yields CASSLRDGYEQYF. This rearrangement joins TRBV7-2 to TRBJ2-7; possibly TRBD1 or TRBD2 for D (5 bases each). The CDR3 runs 13 residues. The V end was cut by 2 bases, the J end by 3 bases, with 8 bases between. CDR1 is SGHTA and CDR2 is FQGNSA in the germline V gene.

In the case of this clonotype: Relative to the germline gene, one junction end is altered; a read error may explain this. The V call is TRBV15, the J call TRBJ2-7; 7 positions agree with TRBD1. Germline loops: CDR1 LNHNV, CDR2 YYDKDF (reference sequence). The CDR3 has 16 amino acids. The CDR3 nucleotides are TGTACCACCAGCAGAGTTAGAGCAGGGGGCTCCTACGAGCAGTACTTC. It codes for CTTSRVRAGGSYEQYF. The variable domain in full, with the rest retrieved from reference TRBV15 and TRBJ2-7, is DAMVIQNPRYQVTQFGKPVTLSCSQTLNHNVMYWYQQKSSQAPKLLFHYYDKDFNNEADTPDNFQSRRPNTSFCFLDIRSPGLGDTAMYLCTTSRVRAGGSYEQYFGPGTRLTVT.

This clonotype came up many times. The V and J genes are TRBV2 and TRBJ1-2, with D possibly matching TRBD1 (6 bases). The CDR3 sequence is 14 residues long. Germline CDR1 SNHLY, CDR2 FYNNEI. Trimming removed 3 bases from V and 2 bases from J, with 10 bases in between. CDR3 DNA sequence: TGTGCCAGCAGTGACCCTAGGGGGAACTATGGCTACACCTTC. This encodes CASSDPRGNYGYTF.

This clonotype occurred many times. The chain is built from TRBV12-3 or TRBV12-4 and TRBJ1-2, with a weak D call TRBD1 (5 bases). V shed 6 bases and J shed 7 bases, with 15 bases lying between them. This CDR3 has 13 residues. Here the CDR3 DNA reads TGTGCCAGCAGCCATACCACAGGAGTTGGCTACACCTTC. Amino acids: CASSHTTGVGYTF.

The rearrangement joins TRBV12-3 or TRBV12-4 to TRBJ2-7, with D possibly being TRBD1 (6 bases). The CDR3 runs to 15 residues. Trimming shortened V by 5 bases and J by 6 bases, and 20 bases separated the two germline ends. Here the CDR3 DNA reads TGTGCCAGCAGTCCTAGGCCCGGACAGCGCGGCGAGCAGTACTTC. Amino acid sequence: CASSPRPGQRGEQYF.

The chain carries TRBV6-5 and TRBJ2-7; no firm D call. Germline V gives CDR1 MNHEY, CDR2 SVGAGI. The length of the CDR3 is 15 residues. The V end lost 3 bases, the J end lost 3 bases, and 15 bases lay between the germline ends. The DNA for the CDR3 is TGTGCCAGCAGTTATAACACACGCCTGGGCTACGAGCAGTACTTC. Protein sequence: CASSYNTRLGYEQYF.

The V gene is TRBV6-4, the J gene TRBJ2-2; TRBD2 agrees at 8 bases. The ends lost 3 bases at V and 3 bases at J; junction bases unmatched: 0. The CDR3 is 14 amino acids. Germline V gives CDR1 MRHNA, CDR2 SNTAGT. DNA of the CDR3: TGTGCCAGCAGTGATAGCGGGGACACCGGGGAGCTGTTTTTT. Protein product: CASSDSGDTGELFF.

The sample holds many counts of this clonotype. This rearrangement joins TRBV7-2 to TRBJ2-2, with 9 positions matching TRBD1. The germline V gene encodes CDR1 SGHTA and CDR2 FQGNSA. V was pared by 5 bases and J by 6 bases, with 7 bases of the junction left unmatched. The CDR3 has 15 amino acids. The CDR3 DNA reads TGTGCCAGCAGCCACACGGACAGGGGCCCCGGGGAGCTGTTTTTT. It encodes CASSHTDRGPGELFF.

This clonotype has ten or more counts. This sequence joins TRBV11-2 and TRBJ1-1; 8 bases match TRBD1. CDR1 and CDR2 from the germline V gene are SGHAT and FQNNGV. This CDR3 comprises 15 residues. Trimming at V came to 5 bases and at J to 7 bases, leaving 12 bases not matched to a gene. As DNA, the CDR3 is TGTGCCAGCAGCACGCTGACAGGGGTGTACAGTGAAGCTTTCTTT. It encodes CASSTLTGVYSEAFF.